Listed below are T cell receptor beta chains from one sample, sequenced in a study of T cells in Graves' hyperthyroidism and ophthalmopathy. TCRdb independently ran MiXCR on the multiplex PCR reads; one entry per CDR3 protein. The table has 700,000 or so distinct CDR3 sequences, 16% seen once; the top ten hold around 7.7%. The source material was blood. The receptors were gathered from a man aged 18 to 35 with Graves' hyperthyroidism. Both conserved end residues are part of each CDR3. The D gene is left open where the match is weak. Size tells how often a clone was seen (once, few, many) or the class of an expanded clone, and some rows leave it out.

TGCAGTGCTAGTTTAATTATAGGAGGGAGTGTTTTCTTT	CSASLIIGGSVFF	TRBJ1-1	-	-	TRBV20-1
TGTGCCAGCAGTATCCTCCCCCTAAATGAGCAGTTCTTC	CASSILPLNEQFF	TRBJ2-1	many	-	TRBV12-3/TRBV12-4
TGCGCCAGCTCCCGGGACGCAACTAGCACAGATACGCAGTATTTT	CASSRDATSTDTQYF	TRBJ2-3	few	-	TRBV5-1
TGTGCCAGCAGTGTGGGGGACAGGGGGGCATACGAGCAGTACTTC	CASSVGDRGAYEQYF	TRBJ2-7	-	TRBD1	TRBV6-1
TGTGCCAGCAGTTACACGGCAGGGTACAATCAGCCCCAGCATTTT	CASSYTAGYNQPQHF	TRBJ1-5	many	-	TRBV6-2/TRBV6-3
TGTGCCAGCAGCTTAGCGCCGGGACAGCGGAACACCGGGGAGCTGTTTTTT	CASSLAPGQRNTGELFF	TRBJ2-2	few	TRBD1	TRBV7-9
TGTGCCAGCAGCGCACCGGGACAGGGGGCACGAGAGCAGTACTTC	CASSAPGQGAREQYF	TRBJ2-7	many	TRBD1	TRBV28
TGTGCCAGCAGTCCCCGACAGGGTCAATCTATATGGGGTGGCTACACCTTC	CASSPRQGQSIWGGYTF	TRBJ1-2	many	TRBD1	TRBV6-1
TGTGCCAGCAGCCCTCTCCGGGGGGGGTACAATGAGCAGTTCTTC	CASSPLRGGYNEQFF	TRBJ2-1	many	TRBD2	TRBV7-8
TGTGCCAGCAGTCCGGGTGTCGGCCAGCCCCAGCATTTT	CASSPGVGQPQHF	TRBJ1-5	many	-	TRBV28
TGTGCCAGCAGCCCGAACAGGGGGAGCACAGATACGCAGTATTTT	CASSPNRGSTDTQYF	TRBJ2-3	few	TRBD1	TRBV7-3
TGTGCCAGCAGTTGGGACAGTGTGGATTCACCCCTCCACTTT	CASSWDSVDSPLHF	TRBJ1-6	-	TRBD1	TRBV12-3/TRBV12-4
TGTGCCAGCACTGAAGGGTCGGCTCGTCTCCAAGAGACCCAGTACTTC	CASTEGSARLQETQYF	TRBJ2-5	-	-	TRBV12-3/TRBV12-4
TGTGCCTGGAGTCTGGCCGGGGAGCTGTTTTTT	CAWSLAGELFF	TRBJ2-2	few	-	TRBV30
TGTGCCAGCACATATCAAACCTCCTACGAGCAGTACTTC	CASTYQTSYEQYF	TRBJ2-7	many	-	TRBV28
TGCGCCAGCAGCCAAGATCGGGCCGGCGGCTACGAGCAGTACTTC	CASSQDRAGGYEQYF	TRBJ2-7	many	-	TRBV4-3
TGTGCCACCAGCAGAGATCGTAGGCGGCCCCTCCACTTT	CATSRDRRRPLHF	TRBJ1-6	few	-	TRBV15
TGCGCCAGCAGCTTTATAGCGGGGGAAGACTACGAGCGGTACTTC	CASSFIAGEDYERYF	TRBJ2-7	-	TRBD2	TRBV5-1
TGCAGCGTTGCCGGGGCGAGCGGGAGGGGCGAGCAGTACTTC	CSVAGASGRGEQYF	TRBJ2-7	few	TRBD2	TRBV29-1
TGTGCCAGCATGATAGGGACGCTCGGGGAGCAGTTCTTC	CASMIGTLGEQFF	TRBJ2-1	many	-	TRBV28
TGCAGCGTTTCCATTCTAGCGGGAGTGGGGAACGAGCAGTACTTC	CSVSILAGVGNEQYF	TRBJ2-7	few	TRBD2	TRBV29-1
TGTGCCAGCAGTAAAGGGACAGGAACGATTATGGGCATTCAGTACTTC	CASSKGTGTIMGIQYF	TRBJ2-4	-	TRBD1	TRBV6-1